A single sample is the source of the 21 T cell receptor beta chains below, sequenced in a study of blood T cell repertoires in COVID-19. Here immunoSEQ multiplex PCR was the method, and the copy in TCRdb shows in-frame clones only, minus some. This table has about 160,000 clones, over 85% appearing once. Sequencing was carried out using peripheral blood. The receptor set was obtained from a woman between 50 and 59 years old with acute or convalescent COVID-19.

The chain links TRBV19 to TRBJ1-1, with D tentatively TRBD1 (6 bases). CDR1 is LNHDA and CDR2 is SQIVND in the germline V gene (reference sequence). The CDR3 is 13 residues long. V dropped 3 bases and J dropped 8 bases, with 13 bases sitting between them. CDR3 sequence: CASSIRTVSEAFF. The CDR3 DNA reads TGTGCCAGTAGTATTAGGACAGTTTCCGAAGCTTTCTTT. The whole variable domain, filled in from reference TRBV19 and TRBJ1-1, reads DGGITQSPKYLFRKEGQNVTLSCEQNLNHDAMYWYRQDPGQGLRLIYYSQIVNDFQKGDIAEGYSVSREKKESFPLTVTSAQKNPTAFYLCASSIRTVSEAFFGQGTRLTVV.

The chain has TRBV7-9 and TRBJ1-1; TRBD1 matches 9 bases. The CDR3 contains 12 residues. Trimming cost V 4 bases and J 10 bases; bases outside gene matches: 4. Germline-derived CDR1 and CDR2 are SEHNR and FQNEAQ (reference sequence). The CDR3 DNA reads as TGTGCCAGCAGCTATGGGACAGGGAGAGCTTTCTTT. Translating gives CASSYGTGRAFF.

In DNA, the CDR3 is TGTGCCAGCAGTTTTAGCAGACTAGCGGGAGTCCACGGGGACGAGCAGTACTTC. It specifies CASSFSRLAGVHGDEQYF. This chain links TRBV28 with TRBJ2-7; the match to TRBD2 covers 12 bases. Trimming at V came to 3 bases and at J to 5 bases, leaving 14 bases not matched to a gene. The CDR3 loop spans 18 amino acids. Germline V lookup: CDR1 MDHEN, CDR2 SYDVKM.

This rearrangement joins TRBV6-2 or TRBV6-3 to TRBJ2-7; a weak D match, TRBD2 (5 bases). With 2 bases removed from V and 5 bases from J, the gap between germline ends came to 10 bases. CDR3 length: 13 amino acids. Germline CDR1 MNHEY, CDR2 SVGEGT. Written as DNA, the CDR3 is TGTGCCAGCAGTTACCTAGGAGGTGACGAGCAGTACTTC. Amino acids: CASSYLGGDEQYF.

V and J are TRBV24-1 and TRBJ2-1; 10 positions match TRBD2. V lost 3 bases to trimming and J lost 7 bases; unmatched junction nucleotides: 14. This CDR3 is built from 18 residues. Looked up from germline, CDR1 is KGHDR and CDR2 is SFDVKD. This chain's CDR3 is CATSDLPLKREGGNEQFF. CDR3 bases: TGTGCCACCAGTGATCTTCCGTTAAAGCGGGAGGGAGGGAATGAGCAGTTCTTC.

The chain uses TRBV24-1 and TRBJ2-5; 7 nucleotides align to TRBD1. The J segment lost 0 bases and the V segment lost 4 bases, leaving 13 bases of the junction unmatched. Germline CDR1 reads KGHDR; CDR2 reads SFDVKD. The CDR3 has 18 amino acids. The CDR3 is CATSDPTKGARNQETQYF. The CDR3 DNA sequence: TGTGCCACCAGTGACCCCACAAAGGGGGCGCGGAACCAAGAGACCCAGTACTTC.

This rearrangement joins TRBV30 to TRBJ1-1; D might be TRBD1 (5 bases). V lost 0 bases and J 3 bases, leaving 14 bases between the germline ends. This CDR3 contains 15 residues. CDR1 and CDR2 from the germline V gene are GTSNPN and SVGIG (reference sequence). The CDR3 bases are TGTGCCTGGAGTGTAAGTAGGGGTTGGGACACTGAAGCTTTCTTT. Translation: CAWSVSRGWDTEAFF.

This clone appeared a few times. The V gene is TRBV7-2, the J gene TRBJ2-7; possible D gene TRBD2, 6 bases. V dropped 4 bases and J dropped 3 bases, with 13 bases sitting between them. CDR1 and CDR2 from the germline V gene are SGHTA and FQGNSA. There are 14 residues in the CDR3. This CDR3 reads CASSSTWGDYEQYF. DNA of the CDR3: TGTGCCAGCAGCTCGACTTGGGGGGACTACGAGCAGTACTTC.

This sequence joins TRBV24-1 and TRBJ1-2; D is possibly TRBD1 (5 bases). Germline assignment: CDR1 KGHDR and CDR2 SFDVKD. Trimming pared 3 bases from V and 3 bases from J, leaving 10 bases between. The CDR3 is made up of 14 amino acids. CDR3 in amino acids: CATSDLGHDYGYTF. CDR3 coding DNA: TGTGCCACCAGTGATCTCGGACACGACTATGGCTACACCTTC.

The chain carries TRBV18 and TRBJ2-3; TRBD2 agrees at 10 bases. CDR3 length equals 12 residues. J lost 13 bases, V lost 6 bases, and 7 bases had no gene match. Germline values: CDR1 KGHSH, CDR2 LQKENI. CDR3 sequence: CASSGSGRAEYF. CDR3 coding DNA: TGTGCCAGCTCCGGGAGCGGGAGGGCGGAGTATTTT.

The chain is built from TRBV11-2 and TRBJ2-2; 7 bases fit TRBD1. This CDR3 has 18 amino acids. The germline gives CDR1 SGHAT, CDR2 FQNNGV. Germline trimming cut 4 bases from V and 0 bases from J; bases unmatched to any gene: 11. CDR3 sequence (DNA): TGTGCCAGCAGCTCTCAACTAGGGACAGCACCGAACACCGGGGAGCTGTTTTTT. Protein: CASSSQLGTAPNTGELFF.

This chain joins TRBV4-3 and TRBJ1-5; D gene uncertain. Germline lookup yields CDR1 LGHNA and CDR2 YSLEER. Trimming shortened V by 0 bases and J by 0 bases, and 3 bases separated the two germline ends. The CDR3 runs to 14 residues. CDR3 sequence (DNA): TGCGCCAGCAGCCAAGACTATAGCAATCAGCCCCAGCATTTT. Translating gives CASSQDYSNQPQHF.

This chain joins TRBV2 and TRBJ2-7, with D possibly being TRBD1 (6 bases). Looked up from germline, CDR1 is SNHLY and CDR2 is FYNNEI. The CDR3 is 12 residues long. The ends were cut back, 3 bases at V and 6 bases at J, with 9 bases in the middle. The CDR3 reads CASSDRGGEQYF. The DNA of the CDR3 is TGTGCCAGCAGTGACAGGGGCGGCGAGCAGTACTTC.

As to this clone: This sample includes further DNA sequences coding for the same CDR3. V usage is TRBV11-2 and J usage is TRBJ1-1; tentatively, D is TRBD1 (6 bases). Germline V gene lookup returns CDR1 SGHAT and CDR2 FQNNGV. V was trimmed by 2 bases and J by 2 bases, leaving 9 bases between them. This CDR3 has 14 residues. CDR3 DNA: TGTGCCAGCAGCTTATTCAGGGGTAACACTGAAGCTTTCTTT. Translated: CASSLFRGNTEAFF. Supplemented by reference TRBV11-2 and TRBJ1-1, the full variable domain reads EAGVAQSPRYKIIEKRQSVAFWCNPISGHATLYWYQQILGQGPKLLIQFQNNGVVDDSQLPKDRFSAERLKGVDSTLKIQPAKLEDSAVYLCASSLFRGNTEAFFGQGTRLTVV.

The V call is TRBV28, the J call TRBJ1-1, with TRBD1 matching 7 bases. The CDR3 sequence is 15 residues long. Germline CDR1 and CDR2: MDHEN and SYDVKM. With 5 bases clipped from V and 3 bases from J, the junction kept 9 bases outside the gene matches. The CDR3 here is CASSPDPRGDTEAFF. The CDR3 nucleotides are TGTGCCAGCAGTCCGGACCCCAGGGGGGACACTGAAGCTTTCTTT.

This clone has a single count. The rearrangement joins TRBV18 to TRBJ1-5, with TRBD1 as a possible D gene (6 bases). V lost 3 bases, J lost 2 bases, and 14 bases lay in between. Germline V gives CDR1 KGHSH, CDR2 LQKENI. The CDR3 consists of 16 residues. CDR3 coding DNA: TGTGCCAGCTCACCCTTGGCAGGGGCGGGCAATCAGCCCCAGCATTTT. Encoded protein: CASSPLAGAGNQPQHF.

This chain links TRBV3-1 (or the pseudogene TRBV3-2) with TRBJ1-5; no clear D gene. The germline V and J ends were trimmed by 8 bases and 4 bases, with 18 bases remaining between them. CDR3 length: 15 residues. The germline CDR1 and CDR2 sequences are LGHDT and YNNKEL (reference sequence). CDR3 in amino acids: CASSKPNSQNQPQHF. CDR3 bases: TGTGCCAGCTCAAAACCCAACAGTCAGAATCAGCCCCAGCATTTT.

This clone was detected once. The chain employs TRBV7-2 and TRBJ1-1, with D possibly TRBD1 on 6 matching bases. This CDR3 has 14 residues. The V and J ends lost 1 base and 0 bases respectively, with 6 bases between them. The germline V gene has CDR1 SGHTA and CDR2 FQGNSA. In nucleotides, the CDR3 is TGTGCCAGCAGCTTAGAGGGGGTGAACACTGAAGCTTTCTTT. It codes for CASSLEGVNTEAFF.

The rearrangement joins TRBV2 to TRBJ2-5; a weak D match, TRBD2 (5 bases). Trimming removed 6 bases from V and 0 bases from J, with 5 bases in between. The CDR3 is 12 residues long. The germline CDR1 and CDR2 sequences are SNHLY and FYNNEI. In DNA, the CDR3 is TGTGCCAGCAGGACTAACCAAGAGACCCAGTACTTC. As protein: CASRTNQETQYF.

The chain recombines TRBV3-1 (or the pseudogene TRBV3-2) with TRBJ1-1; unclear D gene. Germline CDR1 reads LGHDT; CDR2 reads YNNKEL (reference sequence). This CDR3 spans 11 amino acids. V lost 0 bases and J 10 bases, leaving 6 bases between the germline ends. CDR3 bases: TGTGCCAGCAGCCAAGAGGGCCGAGCTTTCTTT. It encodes CASSQEGRAFF.

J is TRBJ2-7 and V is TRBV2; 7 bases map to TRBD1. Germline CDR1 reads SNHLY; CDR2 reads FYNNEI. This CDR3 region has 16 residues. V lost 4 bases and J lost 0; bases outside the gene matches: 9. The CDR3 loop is CASSVDGTATSYEQYF. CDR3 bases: TGTGCCAGCAGTGTTGATGGGACAGCTACCTCCTACGAGCAGTACTTC.